A single sample gave rise to the 13 T cell receptor beta chains below, sequenced in a study of regulatory T cells in long-lasting Graves disease. Arm-PCR of CDR3 regions and iRepertoire HTBI primers were used to build TCR beta libraries. One entry per CDR3 protein results from TCRdb running MiXCR on the multiplex PCR reads. The table includes approximately 360,000 distinct CDR3 sequences, 12% detected once. Time point noted: newly diagnosed GD, antithyroid drugs for less than 3 months. Scientists built the TCR library using RNA that was extracted from PBMCs. This same sample was also taken into another study, of T cells in Graves' hyperthyroidism and ophthalmopathy.

The sample was peripheral blood mononuclear cells (PBMCs), taken at new diagnosis, from a patient treated with antithyroid drugs. Source of these receptors: a woman aged 18-29 years with Graves disease.

The V gene is TRBV10-3, the J gene TRBJ2-1; tentative D call: TRBD1 (5 bases). Germline CDR1 ENHRY, CDR2 SYGVKD. The V end was cut by 6 bases, the J end by 7 bases, with 13 bases between. The CDR3 totals 13 residues. For the CDR3, the DNA is TGTGCCATCAGAACGGACATCAAAAATGAGCAGTTCTTC. As protein: CAIRTDIKNEQFF.

This clonotype was detected ten times or more. The chain carries TRBV7-2 and TRBJ2-4; TRBD2 matches 13 bases. Germline CDR1 is SGHTA and CDR2 is FQGNSA. The CDR3 is made up of 21 amino acids. Trimming at V came to 6 bases and at J to 0 bases, leaving 17 bases not matched to a gene. The CDR3 loop reads CASSRPGLAGAMPLAKNIQYF. CDR3 in DNA: TGTGCCAGCAGTCGGCCAGGACTAGCGGGGGCCATGCCCTTAGCCAAAAACATTCAGTACTTC. The variable domain in full, with the rest retrieved from reference TRBV7-2 and TRBJ2-4, is GAGVSQSPSNKVTEKGKDVELRCDPISGHTALYWYRQSLGQGLEFLIYFQGNSAPDKSGLPSDRFSAERTGGSVSTLTIQRTQQEDSAVYLCASSRPGLAGAMPLAKNIQYFGAGTRLSVL.

In its sample, this clonotype was seen many times. The chain joins TRBV7-6 to TRBJ2-1, with TRBD2 matching 8 bases. The CDR3 runs to 16 residues. V shed 6 bases, J shed 0 bases, and the junction held 7 bases outside the gene matches. The germline CDR1 and CDR2 sequences are SGHVS and FNYEAQ. In DNA, the CDR3 is TGTGCCAGCAGTTCTTTAGCGGGGAGCTCCTACAATGAGCAGTTCTTC. Its protein product is CASSSLAGSSYNEQFF. Drawing the rest from reference TRBV7-6 and TRBJ2-1, the complete variable domain is GAGVSQSPRYKVTKRGQDVALRCDPISGHVSLYWYRQALGQGPEFLTYFNYEAQQDKSGLPNDRFSAERPEGSISTLTIQRTEQRDSAMYRCASSSLAGSSYNEQFFGPGTRLTVL.

This clonotype was counted a few times. The chain joins TRBV5-4 to TRBJ2-2; 8 bases align to TRBD2. This CDR3 contains 16 residues. Germline CDR1 SGHNT, CDR2 YYREEE (reference sequence). With V trimmed by 2 bases and J by 2 bases, 5 bases remained unmatched. The CDR3 sequence is CASSFLAGSNTGELFF. In DNA, the CDR3 is TGTGCCAGCAGCTTCCTAGCGGGTAGTAACACCGGGGAGCTGTTTTTT.

J is TRBJ2-7 and V is TRBV4-2, with D perhaps matching TRBD1 (6 bases). Trimming cost V 4 bases and J 2 bases, with 15 bases left between them. CDR3 length equals 15 residues. The germline CDR1 and CDR2 sequences are LGHNA and YNFKEQ. CDR3 amino acids: CASSRYRGQTYEQYF. CDR3 sequence (DNA): TGTGCCAGCAGCCGATATCGAGGACAGACCTACGAGCAGTACTTC.

The rearrangement uses TRBV7-9 and TRBJ2-5; the D is unclear. With 4 bases removed from V and 1 base from J, the gap between germline ends came to 13 bases. This CDR3 comprises 15 residues. Germline V gene sequence: CDR1 SEHNR, CDR2 FQNEAQ (reference sequence). For the CDR3, the DNA is TGTGCCAGCAGCTACTCACAGCAGCTCCAAGAGACCCAGTACTTC. Encoded protein: CASSYSQQLQETQYF.

This clonotype was seen ten or more times. CDR3 sequence: CASSPPAGAAYNEQFF. In DNA form, the CDR3 reads TGTGCCAGCAGTCCACCAGCGGGTGCGGCATACAATGAGCAGTTCTTC. The rearrangement links TRBV28 to TRBJ2-1; D may be TRBD2 (6 bases). The CDR3 contains 16 residues. CDR1 and CDR2 (germline): MDHEN, SYDVKM. V dropped 5 bases and J dropped 4 bases, with 18 bases sitting between them.

This clonotype was counted many times. The chain employs TRBV25-1 and TRBJ2-1, with 11 nucleotides matching TRBD1. Germline V lookup: CDR1 MGHDK, CDR2 SYGVNS. CDR3 length: 14 residues. Trimming removed 4 bases from V and 9 bases from J; junction bases left unmatched: 5. CDR3 protein: CASSGGQGGSEQFF. The CDR3 DNA reads TGTGCCAGCAGTGGGGGACAGGGGGGCAGTGAGCAGTTCTTC.

The V gene is TRBV24-1, the J gene TRBJ2-1, with TRBD1 as a possible D gene (6 bases). Germline V gene sequence: CDR1 KGHDR, CDR2 SFDVKD. The CDR3 sequence is 13 residues long. V lost 4 bases, J lost 10 bases, and 13 bases lay in between. The CDR3 here is CATSDPGVSEQFF. The CDR3 DNA is TGTGCCACCAGTGACCCAGGGGTTTCGGAGCAGTTCTTC.

This clonotype was counted at least ten times. The junction differs from germline at one of its ends, possibly a read error. This chain uses TRBV6-2 or TRBV6-3 with TRBJ2-1, with a weak D call TRBD2 (5 bases). The germline V gene has CDR1 MNHEY and CDR2 SVGEGT. The CDR3 covers 12 residues. CDR3 amino acids: CASSHDYDEQFF. CDR3 DNA: TGTGCCAGCAGTCACGACTACGATGAGCAGTTCTTC.

This clonotype was seen ten or more times. The chain couples TRBV7-9 to TRBJ2-3, with 12 bases identical to TRBD2. Germline CDR1 SEHNR, CDR2 FQNEAQ (reference sequence). The V and J ends lost 1 base and 4 bases, in that order; junction bases with no gene match: 3. CDR3 length: 16 amino acids. The chain's CDR3 is CASSLGASGGADTQYF. In nucleotides, the CDR3 is TGTGCCAGCAGCTTAGGAGCTAGCGGGGGGGCAGATACGCAGTATTTT.

This clonotype was detected only a few times. This chain joins TRBV6-1 and TRBJ1-2, with D unclear. The CDR3 runs 14 residues. Germline V lookup: CDR1 MNHNS, CDR2 SASEGT. Trimming cost V 7 bases and J 2 bases, with 14 bases left between them. In DNA, the CDR3 is TGTGCCAGCAAACAGCCGGGGTCGAACTATGGCTACACCTTC. It translates to CASKQPGSNYGYTF.

This clonotype occurred many times. The rearrangement uses TRBV7-6 and TRBJ2-1, with TRBD1 matching 9 bases. The CDR3 has 15 amino acids. V trimming: 3 bases; J trimming: 7 bases; junction bases outside the gene matches: 7. From germline, CDR1 is SGHVS and CDR2 FNYEAQ. CDR3 bases: TGTGCCAGCAGCTTGCGGGACAGGGTGTGGAATGAGCAGTTCTTC. Protein: CASSLRDRVWNEQFF.